The rows below give T cell receptor beta chains drawn from one sample of a study of shared clonotypes between healthy human individuals. The data were produced by immunoSEQ multiplex PCR, yet TCRdb's version contains in-frame clones alone and is incomplete. The table has 2 million to 3 million clones, roughly 93% seen once; the top ten hold 0.36%. Sequenced material: naive CD4+ T cells from PBMCs. These receptor sequences come from a man aged 18 to 29 in good health. Some clones in this sample may be carry-over from other donors' samples. Both conserved end residues are part of each CDR3. Fields, in order: J gene, V gene, D gene, clone size, CDR3 protein, CDR3 DNA. D genes are given only for firm matches. Not all rows give a size; the values are once, few, many and, for expanded clones, a class.

TRBJ2-1 | TRBV12-5 | NA | NA | CASGTLGAGQQFF | TGTGCTAGTGGTACGCTAGGGGCCGGGCAGCAGTTCTTC
TRBJ2-1 | TRBV6-1 | NA | NA | CASSEAGWGNEQFF | TGTGCCAGCAGTGAAGCCGGGTGGGGCAATGAGCAGTTCTTC
TRBJ1-2 | TRBV6-5 | NA | NA | CASSYSSNGYTF | TGTGCCAGCAGTTACTCGAGTAATGGCTACACCTTC
TRBJ2-7 | TRBV7-9 | NA | NA | CASSRLPPKPYEQYF | TGTGCCAGCAGTCGTTTGCCTCCTAAGCCCTACGAGCAGTACTTC
TRBJ2-3 | TRBV28 | NA | NA | CASSVLAYGTDTQYF | TGTGCCAGCAGTGTTCTAGCTTATGGCACAGATACGCAGTATTTT
TRBJ1-5 | TRBV7-8 | TRBD1 | NA | CASSLDSGGGQPQHF | TGTGCCAGCAGCTTAGACTCAGGGGGCGGTCAGCCCCAGCATTTT
TRBJ2-7 | TRBV6-5 | TRBD2 | NA | CASSYLGGRAYEQYF | TGTGCCAGCAGTTACTTGGGCGGGAGGGCCTACGAGCAGTACTTC
TRBJ2-1 | TRBV28 | NA | NA | CASIHLTGLTSRDEQFF | TGTGCCAGCATTCACTTGACGGGTCTTACTTCGAGGGATGAGCAGTTCTTC
TRBJ1-1 | TRBV14 | TRBD1 | once | CASSQVGTGRDTEAFF | TGTGCCAGCAGCCAAGTCGGGACAGGGAGGGACACTGAAGCTTTCTTT
TRBJ2-7 | TRBV6-1 | NA | once | CASSRDGLSYEQYF | TGTGCCAGCAGCAGGGACGGCCTTTCCTACGAGCAGTACTTC
TRBJ1-1 | TRBV29-1 | NA | NA | CSVESQGAEAFF | TGCAGCGTTGAGTCCCAAGGCGCTGAAGCTTTCTTT
TRBJ2-1 | TRBV14 | TRBD1 | NA | CASSRSTGTGEGNEQFF | TGTGCCAGCAGCCGGTCAACCGGGACAGGGGAGGGCAATGAGCAGTTCTTC
TRBJ2-3 | TRBV29-1 | TRBD2 | NA | CSVRGTSGPTDTQYF | TGCAGCGTTCGCGGGACTAGCGGGCCCACAGATACGCAGTATTTT
TRBJ2-1 | TRBV20-1 | NA | NA | CSASKRDEQFF | TGCAGTGCTAGTAAGCGAGATGAGCAGTTCTTC
TRBJ1-1 | TRBV19 | NA | NA | CASSEATEAFF | TGTGCCAGTAGTGAAGCGACTGAAGCTTTCTTT
TRBJ2-3 | TRBV5-1 | NA | NA | CASSLAGSTDTQYF | TGCGCCAGCAGCTTGGCGGGCAGCACAGATACGCAGTATTTT
TRBJ1-4 | TRBV19 | TRBD1 | NA | CASSLSRAAGGIGEKLFF | TGTGCCAGTAGTCTATCCCGGGCGGCAGGGGGCATCGGGGAAAAACTGTTTTTT
TRBJ1-4 | TRBV2 | NA | NA | CASSLPTVNEKLFF | TGTGCCAGCAGTCTGCCGACAGTTAATGAAAAACTGTTTTTT
TRBJ2-2 | TRBV5-1 | NA | NA | CASSTDHTGELFF | TGCGCCAGCAGCACCGACCACACCGGGGAGCTGTTTTTT
TRBJ1-3 | TRBV5-1 | NA | NA | CASSQHTGSGNTIYF | TGCGCCAGCAGCCAACATACTGGCTCTGGAAACACCATATATTTT
TRBJ1-2 | TRBV15 | NA | NA | CATSGQGDYGYTF | TGTGCCACCAGCGGGCAGGGTGACTATGGCTACACCTTC
TRBJ2-2 | TRBV27 | NA | NA | CASSLVRARVGELFF | TGTGCCAGCAGTCTTGTGAGGGCTCGGGTCGGGGAGCTGTTTTTT
TRBJ1-2 | TRBV9 | NA | once | CASSVVAGGYTF | TGTGCCAGCAGCGTAGTGGCCGGTGGCTACACCTTC
TRBJ2-3 | TRBV5-1 | TRBD2 | NA | CASSLGPSGVGTDTQYF | TGCGCCAGCAGCTTGGGCCCTAGCGGGGTGGGCACAGATACGCAGTATTTT
TRBJ2-5 | TRBV19 | NA | NA | CASSDLQVRQETQYF | TGTGCCAGTAGTGATTTGCAGGTCCGCCAAGAGACCCAGTACTTC
TRBJ1-2 | TRBV11-2 | NA | few | CASSLFRGGSYTF | TGTGCCAGCAGCTTATTCCGGGGCGGGAGCTACACCTTC
TRBJ1-3 | TRBV7-2 | TRBD1 | NA | CASSARDRGRANTIYF | TGTGCCAGCAGCGCCCGGGACAGGGGTAGGGCAAACACCATATATTTT
TRBJ2-5 | TRBV7-3 | NA | NA | CASSPQEGYQETQYF | TGTGCCAGCAGCCCCCAAGAGGGCTACCAAGAGACCCAGTACTTC
TRBJ2-7 | TRBV5-1 | NA | NA | CASSLGGGTAFYEQYF | TGCGCCAGCAGCTTGGGGGGCGGGACGGCTTTCTACGAGCAGTACTTC
TRBJ2-2 | TRBV5-1 | NA | NA | CASYRAELFF | TGCGCCAGTTACAGAGCGGAGCTGTTTTTT
TRBJ1-2 | TRBV6-6 | NA | NA | CASSYSPAGDGYTF | TGTGCCAGCAGTTACTCCCCGGCAGGGGACGGCTACACCTTC
TRBJ2-2 | TRBV10-3 | TRBD2 | NA | CAIRTGTSGIPPTGELFF | TGTGCCATCAGGACCGGGACTAGCGGGATACCTCCAACCGGGGAGCTGTTTTTT
TRBJ1-2 | TRBV19 | NA | NA | CASSIDPFSGYTF | TGTGCCAGTAGTATAGACCCCTTCTCTGGCTACACCTTC
TRBJ2-7 | TRBV6-5 | TRBD2 | NA | CASSLLAGGKDEQYF | TGTGCCAGCAGTTTGCTAGCGGGAGGGAAGGACGAGCAGTACTTC
TRBJ1-1 | TRBV7-2 | NA | NA | CASSYGQMNTEAFF | TGTGCCAGCAGCTACGGACAGATGAACACTGAAGCTTTCTTT
TRBJ1-3 | TRBV27 | NA | NA | CASSRDGSGNTIYF | TGTGCCAGCAGCAGGGACGGATCTGGAAACACCATATATTTT
TRBJ1-1 | TRBV25-1 | NA | NA | CASSISGEYTEAFF | TGTGCCAGCAGTATTTCAGGGGAATACACTGAAGCTTTCTTT
TRBJ2-3 | TRBV5-4 | TRBD2 | NA | CAVRLAGGDTQYF | TGTGCCGTTAGACTAGCGGGAGGGGATACGCAGTATTTT
TRBJ2-7 | TRBV27 | TRBD1 | NA | CASNFQGDAEQYF | TGTGCCAGCAACTTCCAGGGGGATGCCGAGCAGTACTTC
TRBJ2-7 | TRBV7-8 | TRBD1 | NA | CASSRGYEQYF | TGTGCCAGCTCCAGGGGGTACGAGCAGTACTTC
TRBJ1-2 | TRBV5-1 | NA | NA | CASSSGPEGPYGYTF | TGCGCCAGCAGTTCCGGGCCGGAGGGGCCCTATGGCTACACCTTC
TRBJ1-4 | TRBV19 | NA | NA | CASRPGNEKLFF | TGTGCCAGTAGACCGGGAAATGAAAAACTGTTTTTT
TRBJ1-5 | TRBV6-6 | TRBD1 | NA | CASSDRGVDQPQHF | TGTGCCAGCAGTGACAGGGGCGTTGATCAGCCCCAGCATTTT
TRBJ1-2 | TRBV15 | NA | NA | CATSKKDRNYGYTF | TGTGCCACCAGCAAGAAGGACAGAAACTATGGCTACACCTTC
TRBJ2-3 | TRBV11-3 | NA | NA | CASSLGEDTQYF | TGTGCCAGCAGCTTAGGCGAAGATACGCAGTATTTT
TRBJ1-4 | TRBV6-5 | TRBD1 | NA | CASRRQGKEKLFF | TGTGCCAGCCGAAGACAGGGAAAGGAAAAACTGTTTTTT
TRBJ2-5 | TRBV5-4 | NA | NA | CASSLRGNQETQYF | TGTGCCAGCAGCTTAAGAGGTAATCAAGAGACCCAGTACTTC
TRBJ1-3 | TRBV7-9 | NA | few | CASSSTQGSGNTIYF | TGTGCCAGCAGCTCTACGCAGGGCTCTGGAAACACCATATATTTT
TRBJ1-2 | TRBV29-1 | NA | NA | CSVGTGQARVGYTF | TGCAGCGTTGGCACGGGGCAGGCTCGGGTAGGCTACACCTTC
TRBJ2-3 | TRBV28 | NA | NA | CAGLGASTDTQYF | TGTGCCGGGCTTGGGGCCAGCACAGATACGCAGTATTTT
TRBJ1-2 | TRBV4-3 | NA | NA | CASSQFSFALNYGYTF | TGCGCCAGCAGCCAATTTTCTTTTGCACTAAACTATGGCTACACCTTC
TRBJ1-1 | TRBV1 | NA | NA | CTSSLRVDFENTEAFF | TGCACCAGCAGCCTCCGGGTGGATTTTGAGAACACTGAAGCTTTCTTT
TRBJ2-7 | TRBV7-2 | TRBD1 | NA | CASSLEGGRYEQYF | TGTGCCAGCAGCTTAGAAGGGGGCCGCTACGAGCAGTACTTC